The 12 T cell receptor beta chains in this list originate from one sample, sequenced in a study of cytomegalovirus exposure and HLA in healthy donors. PCR used 60 Vbeta primers and 13 Jbeta primers. Sequenced by immunoSEQ multiplex PCR; TCRdb stores in-frame clones only, minus some. The sample holds about 150,000 clones, roughly 80% seen once. The sample comprised PBMCs. These TCRs come from a man aged 30 to 39 in good health and CMV-seropositive.

V is TRBV14 and J is TRBJ2-7, with D perhaps TRBD1 (6 bases). This CDR3 region has 14 residues. CDR1 is SGHDN, CDR2 FVKESK, per germline. V was pared by 3 bases and J by 2 bases, with 11 bases between. The CDR3 protein is CASSHAGTPYEQYF. The CDR3 region has the DNA TGTGCCAGCAGCCATGCCGGGACACCCTACGAGCAGTACTTC.

The chain links TRBV25-1 to TRBJ1-2, with a possible D match to TRBD1 (5 bases). The CDR3 is made up of 15 amino acids. Germline V lookup: CDR1 MGHDK, CDR2 SYGVNS. V was shortened by 5 bases and J by 1 base, with 14 bases between the two germline ends. CDR3 DNA: TGTGCCAGCAGTATTGGGGCAGGGTATAACTATGGCTACACCTTC. The encoded protein is CASSIGAGYNYGYTF.

This chain uses TRBV29-1 with TRBJ2-5, with 7 bases matching TRBD1. The J call is uncertain, as TRBJ2-7 better fits the DNA end. The CDR3 sequence is 12 residues long. Germline CDR1 and CDR2: SQVTM and ANQGSEA. Here the CDR3 reads CSAGDSNFEQYF. For the CDR3, the DNA is TGCAGCGCTGGGGACAGCAATTTCGAGCAGTACTTC.

The chain is built from TRBV5-5 and TRBJ2-7; TRBD2 matches 11 bases. V was pared by 1 base and J by 3 bases, with 3 bases of the junction left unmatched. The CDR3 runs 15 residues. Germline V gene sequence: CDR1 SGHKS, CDR2 YYEKEE (reference sequence). The CDR3: CASSLYTSGSYEQYF. In nucleotides, the CDR3 is TGTGCCAGCAGCTTGTACACTAGCGGGAGCTACGAGCAGTACTTC.

The genes are TRBV30 and TRBJ2-7, with 7 bases matching TRBD2. CDR1 is GTSNPN and CDR2 is SVGIG in the germline V gene (reference sequence). CDR3 size: 15 residues. V dropped 0 bases and J dropped 0; count of bases not matched to a gene: 5. The CDR3 DNA reads as TGTGCCTGGAGTGTCGGGGCGGGGGACTCCTACGAGCAGTACTTC. Its protein product is CAWSVGAGDSYEQYF.

A single count supports this clone. The rearrangement links TRBV11-3 to TRBJ2-1; TRBD2 agrees at 9 bases. This CDR3 contains 15 residues. The ends lost 3 bases at V and 8 bases at J; junction bases unmatched: 8. Per germline, CDR1 SGHNT and CDR2 YENEEA. The CDR3 bases are TGTGCCAGCAGCTTTTCGAGCGGGAGGATCGATGAGCAGTTCTTC. It translates to CASSFSSGRIDEQFF.

The V gene is TRBV4-1, the J gene TRBJ2-6; 12 bases are a match to TRBD2. Germline V gene sequence: CDR1 MGHRA, CDR2 YSYEKL. The J segment lost 3 bases and the V segment lost 5 bases, leaving 11 bases of the junction unmatched. The CDR3 length is 19 residues. The CDR3 region is CASSTRLAGDMSGANVLTF. CDR3 DNA sequence: TGCGCCAGCAGCACCCGACTAGCGGGAGATATGAGTGGGGCCAACGTCCTGACTTTC.

In its sample, this clone was seen a few times. The V call is TRBV7-9, the J call TRBJ2-3, with 7 positions matching TRBD2. Germline V CDR1 and CDR2: SEHNR, FQNEAQ (reference sequence). Trimming cost V 5 bases and J 4 bases; bases outside gene matches: 12. This CDR3 has 16 residues. The CDR3 sequence: CASSPLGREMADTQYF. CDR3 nucleotides: TGTGCCAGCAGCCCTCTCGGGCGGGAGATGGCAGATACGCAGTATTTT.

The chain links TRBV6-5 to TRBJ1-1, with 9 bases that match TRBD1. The CDR3 extends over 12 amino acids. CDR1 is MNHEY, CDR2 SVGAGI, per germline. Trimming removed 5 bases from V and 11 bases from J; junction bases left unmatched: 6. CDR3 region: CASSRDRVVAFF. As DNA, the CDR3 is TGTGCCAGCAGTCGGGACAGGGTGGTCGCTTTCTTT.

CDR3 sequence: CASSPASGSRDTQYF. The CDR3 DNA follows: TGTGCCAGCTCACCGGCTAGCGGGAGTCGAGATACGCAGTATTTT. This chain joins TRBV18 and TRBJ2-3; 10 nucleotides line up with TRBD2. Germline CDR1 and CDR2: KGHSH and LQKENI. The CDR3 extends over 15 amino acids. J gave up 5 bases and V 3 bases, and 5 bases lay outside the gene matches.

This chain connects TRBV9 to TRBJ2-3, with 10 positions matching TRBD2. Trimming took 4 bases from V and 2 from J; bases not matched to a gene: 7. CDR1 is SGDLS, CDR2 YYNGEE, per germline. The CDR3 is 16 residues long. CDR3 DNA sequence: TGTGCCAGCAGCCCTCGACTAGCGGGCCACACAGATACGCAGTATTTT. Translating gives CASSPRLAGHTDTQYF.

The gene calls are TRBV10-3 and TRBJ2-7; the match to TRBD2 covers 7 bases. The CDR3 has 13 amino acids. With 6 bases clipped from V and 3 bases from J, the junction kept 5 bases outside the gene matches. The germline V gene encodes CDR1 ENHRY and CDR2 SYGVKD. The CDR3 bases are TGTGCCATCAGGGGGGGGACGAACTACGAGCAGTACTTC. Protein: CAIRGGTNYEQYF.